This is a list of T cell receptor beta chains from one sample in a study of cytomegalovirus exposure and HLA in healthy donors. The table came from immunoSEQ multiplex PCR; TCRdb's copy has only in-frame clones and leaves some out. The sample contains fewer than 200,000 clones, around 77% of which appear only once. The material sequenced was PBMCs. These receptors originate from a man aged 55 to 70 in good health and CMV-seronegative. The CDR3 runs from the conserved cysteine through the conserved F or W. Each record gives: clone size, D gene, V gene, J gene, CDR3 protein, CDR3 DNA. The D gene is left open where the match is weak. Part of the rows lack a size; the others show once, few, many or a class for expanded clones.

NA	NA	TRBV4-2	TRBJ2-2	CASSHPTGELFF	TGTGCCAGCAGCCACCCTACTGGGGAGCTGTTTTTT
NA	TRBD2	TRBV5-4	TRBJ2-7	CASSRDAGTSGNEQYF	TGTGCCAGCAGCCGCGACGCAGGGACTAGTGGCAACGAGCAGTACTTC
NA	TRBD1	TRBV9	TRBJ2-7	CASSPNDRGGQYF	TGTGCCAGCAGCCCCAATGACAGGGGAGGGCAGTACTTC
NA	NA	TRBV5-4	TRBJ2-5	CASSLAETGSETQYF	TGTGCCAGCAGCTTGGCCGAGACAGGTTCAGAGACCCAGTACTTC
few	NA	TRBV5-1	TRBJ2-7	CASRDNREIYEQYF	TGCGCCAGCAGAGACAACAGGGAAATCTACGAGCAGTACTTC
few	NA	TRBV12-5	TRBJ2-7	CASGFSAYEQYF	TGTGCTAGTGGTTTTTCAGCCTACGAGCAGTACTTC
once	NA	TRBV2	TRBJ2-7	CASSAGLIPYEQYF	TGTGCCAGCAGTGCAGGACTAATTCCCTACGAGCAGTACTTC
NA	NA	TRBV27	TRBJ1-1	CASSRRGAFF	TGTGCCAGCAGTCGACGGGGAGCTTTCTTT
NA	TRBD1	TRBV5-4	TRBJ2-1	CASSLAQGAIYNEQFF	TGTGCCAGCAGCTTGGCTCAGGGGGCTATCTACAATGAGCAGTTCTTC
NA	NA	TRBV4-1	TRBJ1-1	CASRGVTANTEAFF	TGCGCCAGCCGAGGAGTGACAGCCAACACTGAAGCTTTCTTT
NA	NA	TRBV7-9	TRBJ2-3	CASSLGDTSTDTQYF	TGTGCCAGCAGCTTAGGGGACACCAGCACAGATACGCAGTATTTT
NA	TRBD1	TRBV6-1	TRBJ2-7	CASSEEQGAVDEQYF	TGTGCCAGCAGCGAAGAACAGGGGGCTGTAGACGAGCAGTACTTC
NA	NA	TRBV7-7	TRBJ2-5	CASSLGGSVRGETQYF	TGTGCTAGCAGCTTAGGGGGTAGCGTTCGCGGGGAGACCCAGTACTTC
few	TRBD1	TRBV5-6	TRBJ1-3	CASSWTGDGQGGNTIYF	TGTGCCAGCAGCTGGACGGGGGATGGACAGGGGGGAAACACCATATATTTT
NA	TRBD1	TRBV29-1	TRBJ2-1	CSALGQGVVNEQFF	TGCAGCGCCCTGGGACAGGGGGTAGTCAATGAGCAGTTCTTC
NA	NA	TRBV18	TRBJ2-7	CASSPERYSYEQYF	TGTGCCAGCTCACCAGAGCGCTACTCCTACGAGCAGTACTTC
NA	TRBD2	TRBV4-1	TRBJ2-3	CASSPLRTSGTATDTQYF	TGCGCCAGCAGCCCGCTTCGGACTAGCGGCACCGCCACAGATACGCAGTATTTT
NA	TRBD2	TRBV7-2	TRBJ2-1	CASTKSSGRADEQFF	TGTGCCAGCACCAAGTCTAGCGGGAGGGCCGATGAGCAGTTCTTC
once	TRBD2	TRBV7-9	TRBJ2-3	CASRRGLAGYGTQYF	TGTGCCAGCAGACGGGGCCTAGCGGGATACGGTACGCAGTATTTT
NA	TRBD2	TRBV19	TRBJ2-3	CASRPTSWGTDTQYF	TGTGCCAGTAGGCCGACTAGCTGGGGGACAGATACGCAGTATTTT
NA	TRBD1	TRBV27	TRBJ2-2	CASSPRQGANTGELFF	TGTGCCAGCAGTCCTAGACAGGGGGCAAACACCGGGGAGCTGTTTTTT
few	NA	TRBV15	TRBJ1-2	CATAPGVSYGYTF	TGTGCCACAGCCCCAGGCGTCTCGTATGGCTACACCTTC
NA	NA	TRBV7-9	TRBJ2-1	CASSLGGPPWVNEQFF	TGTGCCAGCAGCTTAGGGGGGCCCCCCTGGGTTAATGAGCAGTTCTTC
NA	TRBD1	TRBV6-5	TRBJ1-6	CASSLSRTGNSPLHF	TGTGCCAGCAGTCTATCCCGGACAGGGAATTCACCCCTCCACTTT
NA	TRBD2	TRBV29-1	TRBJ2-2	CSVTSGGAVGELFF	TGCAGCGTTACTAGCGGGGGGGCCGTCGGGGAGCTGTTTTTT
NA	NA	TRBV9	TRBJ2-5	CASSPGYGETQYF	TGTGCCAGCAGCCCAGGGTATGGAGAGACCCAGTACTTC
few	TRBD1	TRBV7-8	TRBJ2-7	CASSDRGQWGDEQYF	TGTGCCAGCAGCGACAGGGGACAGTGGGGAGACGAGCAGTACTTC
NA	NA	TRBV6-5	TRBJ1-2	CASSYGRTYGYTF	TGTGCCAGCAGTTACGGGCGTACCTATGGCTACACCTTC
NA	TRBD1	TRBV2	TRBJ2-4	CASSEAQGTLQYF	TGTGCCAGCAGTGAAGCACAGGGGACCCTTCAGTACTTC
NA	NA	TRBV7-3	TRBJ2-7	CASNPTGMGEQYF	TGTGCCAGCAACCCGACAGGAATGGGCGAGCAGTACTTC
NA	TRBD1	TRBV5-1	TRBJ1-2	CASSLSGQGMFYGYTF	TGCGCCAGCAGCTTGTCCGGACAGGGGATGTTCTATGGCTACACCTTC